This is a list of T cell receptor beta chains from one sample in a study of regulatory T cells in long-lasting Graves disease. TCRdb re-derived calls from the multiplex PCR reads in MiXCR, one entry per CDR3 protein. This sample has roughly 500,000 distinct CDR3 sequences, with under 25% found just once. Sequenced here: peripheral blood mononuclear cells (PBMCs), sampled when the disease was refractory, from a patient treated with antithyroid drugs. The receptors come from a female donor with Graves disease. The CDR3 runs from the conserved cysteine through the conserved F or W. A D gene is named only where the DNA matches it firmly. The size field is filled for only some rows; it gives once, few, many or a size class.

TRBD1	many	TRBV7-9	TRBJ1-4	TGTGCCAGCAGCCGCAACCGGGACAGGACTGAAAAACTGTTTTTT	CASSRNRDRTEKLFF
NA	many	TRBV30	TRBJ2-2	TGTGCCTGGAGTGTATTCCCCGGGGAGCTGTTTTTT	CAWSVFPGELFF
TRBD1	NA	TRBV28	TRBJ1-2	TGTGCCAGCAGTTTTAGCGGGACAGGGTACTATGGCTACACCTTC	CASSFSGTGYYGYTF
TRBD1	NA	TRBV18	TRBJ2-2	TGTGCCAGCTCACCACCTTGGCAGGGGGCCGGGGAGCTGTTTTTT	CASSPPWQGAGELFF
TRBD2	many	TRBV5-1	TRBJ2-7	TGCGCCAGCAGCTTGGTAGCGGGGAGCCAGTACGAGCAGTACTTC	CASSLVAGSQYEQYF
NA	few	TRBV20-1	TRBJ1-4	TGCAGTGCTAGAGCTGCAGACCGGCAAGCAACTAATGAAAAACTGTTTTTT	CSARAADRQATNEKLFF
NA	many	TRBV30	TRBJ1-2	TGTGCCTGGAGTGTACGACGTACCGGCGGCTATGGCTACACCTTC	CAWSVRRTGGYGYTF
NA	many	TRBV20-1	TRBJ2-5	TGCAGTGCACGACTAGTAATTGATGAGACCCAGTACTTC	CSARLVIDETQYF
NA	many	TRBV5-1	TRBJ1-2	TGCGCCAGCAGCTTGGGTACGGATGTCTATGGCTACACCTTC	CASSLGTDVYGYTF
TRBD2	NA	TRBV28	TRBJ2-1	TGTGCCAGCAGTTTGAGGACTAGCGGCCTTAGTTGGGGTGAGCAGTTCTTC	CASSLRTSGLSWGEQFF
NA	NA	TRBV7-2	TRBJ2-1	TGTGCCAGCAGCCGTGACGGAAGTTCCCACAATGAGCAGTTCTTC	CASSRDGSSHNEQFF
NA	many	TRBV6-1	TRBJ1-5	TGTGCCAGCAGAAGGAGCGGAGATCAGCCCCAGCATTTT	CASRRSGDQPQHF
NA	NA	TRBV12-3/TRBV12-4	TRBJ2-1	TGTGCCAGCAGGGGAGGGGGGGCGATCTACAATGAGCAGTTCTTC	CASRGGGAIYNEQFF
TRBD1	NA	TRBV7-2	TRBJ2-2	TGTGCCAGCAGATTTCAGGGGGCTGACACCGGGGAGCTGTTTTTT	CASRFQGADTGELFF
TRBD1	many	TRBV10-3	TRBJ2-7	TGTGCCATCAGTAACCCTCCGGGACAGGGTCAATACGAGCAGTACTTC	CAISNPPGQGQYEQYF
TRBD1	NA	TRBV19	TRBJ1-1	TGTGCCAGTAGTGCGGACAGGGTAAGTGAAGCTTTCTTT	CASSADRVSEAFF
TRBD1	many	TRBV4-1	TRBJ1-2	TGCGCCAGCAGCCAGCAGACAGGGCCTCACTATGGCTACACCTTC	CASSQQTGPHYGYTF
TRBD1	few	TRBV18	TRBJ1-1	TGTGCCAGCTCACCGGGACTTGACAGGGTCCCTGAAGCTTTCTTT	CASSPGLDRVPEAFF
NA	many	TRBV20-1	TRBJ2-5	TGCAGTGCTAACCCGACAGCTTGGGAGACCCAGTACTTC	CSANPTAWETQYF
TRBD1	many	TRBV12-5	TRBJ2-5	TGTGCTAGTGGTTTGGACAGGGGAATAGAAGAGACCCAGTACTTC	CASGLDRGIEETQYF
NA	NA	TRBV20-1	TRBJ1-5	TGCAGTGCGGGCAGCTATAGCAATCAGCCCCAGCATTTT	CSAGSYSNQPQHF
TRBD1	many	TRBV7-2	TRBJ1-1	TGTGCCAGCAGCTTAACAGGGGACGGGAACACTGAAGCTTTCTTT	CASSLTGDGNTEAFF
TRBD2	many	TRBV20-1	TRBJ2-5	TGCAGTGCTAGTCCCCCTAGCGGGAGACAAGAGACCCAGTACTTC	CSASPPSGRQETQYF
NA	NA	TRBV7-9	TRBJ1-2	TGTGCCAGCAGCTTAGCGGGCCAGTCAAGGGGCTACACCTTC	CASSLAGQSRGYTF
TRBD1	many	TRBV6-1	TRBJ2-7	TGTGCCAGCAGTAGATACGGGACAGGGGATAGCTACGAGCAGTACTTC	CASSRYGTGDSYEQYF
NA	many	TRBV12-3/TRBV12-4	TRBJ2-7	TGTGCCAGCAGTTCTCTTGGCCGCGAGTACTACGAGCAGTACTTC	CASSSLGREYYEQYF
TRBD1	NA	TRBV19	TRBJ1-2	TGTGCCAGTAGTGACAGGGCCTATGGCTACACCTTC	CASSDRAYGYTF
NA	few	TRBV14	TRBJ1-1	TGTGCCAGCAGCCAAGGGCGGAAGAACACTGAAGCTTTCTTT	CASSQGRKNTEAFF
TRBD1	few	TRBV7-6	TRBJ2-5	TGTGCCAGCAGCCGACAGGGGCTGCGGGAGACCCAGTACTTC	CASSRQGLRETQYF
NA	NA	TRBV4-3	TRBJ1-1	TGCGCCAGCAGCCAAGATAGGGCCTCGCACACTGAAGCTTTCTTT	CASSQDRASHTEAFF
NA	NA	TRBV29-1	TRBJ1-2	TGCAGCGTTGAAAGTGGGGGACTCAACTATGGCTACACCTTC	CSVESGGLNYGYTF
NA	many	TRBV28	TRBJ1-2	TGTGCCAGCAGTTTTCGCTACTTTCAAGCCTATGGCTACACCTTC	CASSFRYFQAYGYTF
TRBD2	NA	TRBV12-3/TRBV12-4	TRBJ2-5	TGTGCCAGCAGTTTACTAGCGGCAGAAGAGACCCAGTACTTC	CASSLLAAEETQYF
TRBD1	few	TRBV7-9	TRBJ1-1	TGTGCCAGCGTCGTCGGGACAGGGGGCACTGAAGCTTTCTTT	CASVVGTGGTEAFF
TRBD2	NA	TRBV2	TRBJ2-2	TGTGCCAGCAGTGGGACTAGCGGGAGTATCACCGGGGAGCTGTTTTTT	CASSGTSGSITGELFF
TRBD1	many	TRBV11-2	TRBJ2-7	TGTGCCAGCAGCCTCACCGGGACAGTCGGCTACGAGCAGTACTTC	CASSLTGTVGYEQYF
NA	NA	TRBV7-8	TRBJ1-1	TGTGCCAGCAGCCCCTCTTTTTTAAGGACGTCTAACACTGAAGCTTTCTTT	CASSPSFLRTSNTEAFF
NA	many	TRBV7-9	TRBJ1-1	TGTGCCAGCAGCTCCCGGACAGCCATGAACACTGAAGCTTTCTTT	CASSSRTAMNTEAFF
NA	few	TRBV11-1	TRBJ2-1	TGTGCCAGCAGCCCTAACCCGTACAATGAGCAGTTCTTC	CASSPNPYNEQFF
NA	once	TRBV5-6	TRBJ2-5	TGTGCCAGCAGCTTTGGCTCGAGGCGAGAGACCCAGTACTTC	CASSFGSRRETQYF
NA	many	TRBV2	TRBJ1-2	TGTGCCAGCAGTCTCGGGGCGCCTGAGGGCTACACCTTC	CASSLGAPEGYTF
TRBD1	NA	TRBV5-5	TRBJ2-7	TGTGCCAGCAGCTTCACAGGGGCCTTC	CASSFTGAF
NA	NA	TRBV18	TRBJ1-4	TGTGCCAGCTCCCTATCGGACCCTCAGAATGAAAAACTGTTTTTT	CASSLSDPQNEKLFF
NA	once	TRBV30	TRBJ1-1	TGTGCCTGGAAGACCTTCAGGTCGATGAACACTGAAGCTTTCTTT	CAWKTFRSMNTEAFF
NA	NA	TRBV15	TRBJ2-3	TGTGCCACCAGCAGAGATCTCACGGGAGCCCGCACAGATACGCAGTATTTT	CATSRDLTGARTDTQYF
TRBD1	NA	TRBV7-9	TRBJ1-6	TGTGCCAGCAGCCCCGAGACAGGGCCCCTCCACTTT	CASSPETGPLHF
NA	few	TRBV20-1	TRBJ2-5	TGCAGTGCTCTCGAGGCAGAGACCCAGTACTTC	CSALEAETQYF
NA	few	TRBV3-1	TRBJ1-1	TGTGCCAGCAGCTCAGGGTGGGGAACTGAAGCTCTCTTT	CASSSGWGTEALF
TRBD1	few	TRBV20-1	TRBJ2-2	TGCAGTGCTAGATCGACAGGGGGCTACCAGGAGCTGTTTTTT	CSARSTGGYQELFF
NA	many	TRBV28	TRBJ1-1	TGTGCCAGCAGTTTACCCGGCCCGACAGGAAACACTGAAGCTTTCTTT	CASSLPGPTGNTEAFF
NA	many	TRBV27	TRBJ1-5	TGTGCCAGCAGTTCCTTCGTTAATCAGCCCCAGCATTTT	CASSSFVNQPQHF
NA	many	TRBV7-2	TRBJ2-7	TGTGCCAGCAGCTTACGTAGGGGGGCCTACGAGCAGTACTTC	CASSLRRGAYEQYF